Below, 4 T cell receptor beta chains from the same sample are listed, as sequenced in a study of beta chain features in type 1 diabetes. All of the isolated RNA was reverse transcribed, so expressed TCRB transcripts were sequenced. Clones were read by immunoSEQ multiplex PCR, and TCRdb kept only the in-frame ones, dropping some. The sample comprises under 400,000 clones, roughly an eighth of which are singletons, and about 0.017% rests with the top ten. The sample taken for sequencing was naive CD4+ T cells from blood. The receptors shown here come from a man between 18 and 29 years old in good health.

This clone was found a few times. The V gene is TRBV30, the J gene TRBJ1-2; D might be TRBD1 (5 bases). V was cut by 1 base and J by 8 bases, with 23 bases left in between. Germline values: CDR1 GTSNPN, CDR2 SVGIG (reference sequence). This CDR3 comprises 16 residues. DNA for the CDR3: TGTGCCTGGAGTGCGGGGGGGTCCCCAACGAGTATGGGCTACACCTTC. Residues: CAWSAGGSPTSMGYTF. Filled out from reference TRBV30 and TRBJ1-2, the complete variable domain reads SQTIHQWPATLVQPVGSPLSLECTVEGTSNPNLYWYRQAAGRGLQLLFYSVGIGQISSEVPQNLSASRPQDRQFILSSKKLLLSDSGFYLCAWSAGGSPTSMGYTFGSGTRLTVV.

The chain uses TRBV6-5 and TRBJ1-2, with 9 bases lining up with TRBD1. Germline V lookup: CDR1 MNHEY, CDR2 SVGAGI. The CDR3 has 14 amino acids. Trimming removed 4 bases from V and 5 bases from J; junction bases left unmatched: 5. CDR3 DNA sequence: TGTGCCAGCAGTTTGGGACAGGGTGGGTATGGCTACACCTTC. This codes for CASSLGQGGYGYTF.

This clone was recorded a few times. The rearrangement uses TRBV28 and TRBJ2-5, with D uncertain. The J call may be mistaken, given a closer DNA end match to TRBJ2-7. Germline CDR1 is MDHEN and CDR2 is SYDVKM. This CDR3 region has 14 residues. The CDR3 DNA reads as TGTGCCAGCAGCGTCTACGGAGAAATCTACGAGCAGTACTTC. Its protein product is CASSVYGEIYEQYF.

In its sample, this clone was seen a few times. Different DNA sequences within this sample yield the same CDR3. The chain recombines TRBV7-9 with TRBJ1-2; 7 nucleotides line up with TRBD1. Germline V gene lookup returns CDR1 SEHNR and CDR2 FQNEAQ (reference sequence). CDR3 size: 12 residues. V was clipped by 4 bases and J by 5 bases; unmatched bases: 1. CDR3 amino acids: CASSSGQYGYTF. Here the CDR3 DNA reads TGTGCCAGCAGCTCGGGACAGTATGGCTACACCTTC.